These T cell receptor beta chains were read from a single sample in a study of T cell responses to AZD1222 COVID-19 vaccine. TCRdb's table, derived via immunoSEQ multiplex PCR, lists solely in-frame clones and lacks some. Of around 92,000 clones listed, 70% to 90% are singletons. The input for sequencing was peripheral blood, taken on day 0 of AZD1222 vaccination. The receptors were sampled from an adult in good health. Each CDR3 is given with its conserved first and last residue.

TRBV19,TRBJ1-1,CASSSLKRTEAFF
TRBV30,TRBJ1-2,CAWSVDISGYTF
TRBV19,TRBJ2-5,CASSISSSGGFPPSQETQYF
TRBV3-1/TRBV3-2,TRBJ2-7,CASSPGLAANYEQYF
TRBV5-8,TRBJ2-1,CASSPAKMRGAENEQFF
TRBV19,TRBJ1-2,CASSLQGGYGYTF
TRBV5-5,TRBJ2-1,CASSRGQGTSYNEQFF
TRBV11-2,TRBJ2-2,CASNPAGGSTGELFF
TRBV11-2,TRBJ2-7,CASSLDMYTRGQYF
TRBV2,TRBJ2-7,CASRDYTGPGDEQYF
TRBV3-1/TRBV3-2,TRBJ1-3,CASSQEGSGYGNTIYF
TRBV25-1,TRBJ1-2,CASSESGTGGGGYTF
TRBV5-6,TRBJ2-7,CASSPGPPGEQYF
TRBV7-2,TRBJ2-1,CASSLARGGPANEQFF
TRBV7-8,TRBJ1-1,CASSLGDRIGRTEAFF
TRBV7-9,TRBJ2-1,CASRPLSGLRGNEQFF
TRBV11-2,TRBJ2-1,CASSFSGAYNEQFF
TRBV24-1,TRBJ2-5,CATSDRSGSETQYF
TRBV27,TRBJ1-5,CASSFVRGRGGNQPQHF
TRBV28,TRBJ1-1,CASSLPGPQRAFF
TRBV7-8,TRBJ1-6,CASSPGQLASPLHF
TRBV28,TRBJ1-2,CASLKGQKNYGYTF
TRBV11-1,TRBJ2-2,CASSQRRNTGELFF
TRBV6-6,TRBJ1-5,CASRPRQGKNQPQHF
TRBV5-4,TRBJ2-5,CASSRPVAGGRETQYF
TRBV5-6,TRBJ2-3,CASSLGGSTDTQYF
TRBV7-2,TRBJ2-1,CASSLYRAEQFF
TRBV5-4,TRBJ2-1,CASSLALVTHNNEQFF
TRBV28,TRBJ1-1,CATGGYGYTEAFF
TRBV7-2,TRBJ1-1,CASSSQGDSEAFF
TRBV29-1,TRBJ2-1,CSVARGGRLFF
TRBV3-1/TRBV3-2,TRBJ1-1,CASSPRTGSTEAFF
TRBV7-2,TRBJ2-5,CASSLVSPRTGRETQYF
TRBV10-3,TRBJ2-2,CAIRGTGLTGELFF
TRBV7-6,TRBJ2-5,CASSSYRGGLETQYF
TRBV6-5,TRBJ2-7,CASSSTGTFTYEQYF
TRBV5-5,TRBJ2-1,CASSLLSASYNEQFF
TRBV5-4,TRBJ2-7,CASSFDPREGYEQYF
TRBV6-1,TRBJ1-4,CASSEGGFRAANEKLFF
TRBV2,TRBJ1-1,CASILGTEAFF
TRBV11-2,TRBJ1-1,CASSLIGGSNTEAFF
TRBV3-1/TRBV3-2,TRBJ2-7,CASSLSRAYEQYF
TRBV3-1/TRBV3-2,TRBJ1-1,CASSPLGSEAFF
TRBV28,TRBJ1-2,CASINRGTDYGYTF
TRBV19,TRBJ1-5,CASSIGDRGNQPQHF
TRBV30,TRBJ2-5,CAWATRVRETQYF
TRBV5-4,TRBJ2-7,CASSLGQVNSYEQYF
TRBV5-4,TRBJ2-7,CASSLGTSGGARYEQYF
TRBV18,TRBJ2-2,CASSPGHDTGELFF
TRBV28,TRBJ1-2,CASRRGQGTANYGYTF
TRBV5-1,TRBJ1-5,CASSLVGNSNQPQHF
TRBV28,TRBJ2-2,CASSPGGGLAGDTGELFF
TRBV11-3,TRBJ2-3,CASSLGGEGDTQYF
TRBV9,TRBJ2-7,CASSDRYSYEQYF
TRBV3-1/TRBV3-2,TRBJ2-7,CASSQDPGQSYEQYF
TRBV25-1,TRBJ2-1,CASSATTGGRYNEQFF
TRBV4-1,TRBJ1-1,CASSQAQDLNTEAFF
TRBV11-2,TRBJ2-1,CASSLEPPKAGAYNEQFF
TRBV6-5,TRBJ1-1,CASTRGTEAFF